The subject of this entry is one T cell receptor (beta chain). This clonotype was observed at least ten times. Its antigen specificity is not known. The sample holds no much larger clone one base away, and base qualities are not on file. These data are taken from a study of molecular identifiers for immune sequencing clone quantification (dated by TCRdb to about 2018). About the study as a whole: For a replicate experiment, RNA from roughly 20,000 or 100,000 naive CD8 T cells was divided into five aliquots, and four of the five aliquots were sequenced. The study was a methods study using CD8 T cells to benchmark molecular-identifier clustering-based TCR repertoire sequencing (MIDCIRS) and TCR RNA copy counting.

Library preparation employed PCR. For sequencing, an Illumina HiSeq 4000 was employed. Bulk TCR libraries were prepared as previously described, using TCR primers listed in Table S5. Purification of total RNA was performed with the Qiagen AllPrep DNA/RNA kit. Before analysis, reads from multiple sequencing runs of the same library were pooled. The authors' analysis ran thus. Reads were retained only if the reads had an exact TCR constant sequence, and the retained reads were trimmed to 150 nt and grouped according to their 12-nt molecular barcodes. Reads in each barcode group were sub-clustered using a 15% Levenshtein threshold, and a quality-weighted consensus sequence was built for each RNA molecule. Non-functional sequences were excluded, and lower-count sequences lying one edit away from another sequence were also excluded. On the basis of fitting two negative binomial distributions, barcode sub-clusters with fewer than 20% of the maximum read count were discarded. TCRdb cleaned the public reads at Q25 with fastp, built clones with MiXCR and kept in-frame beta chains. CDR3 protein duplicates are merged, each entry listing the most common genes and DNA. The V and J calls follow TCRdb's processing rather than the paper's. This sample comprises hundreds of thousands of distinct CDR3 sequences, over 20% of them detected only once. The ten biggest clones cover approximately 0.83% of the sample.

The germline V gene (reference sequence) specifies SEHNR as CDR1 and FQNEAQ as CDR2. CDR3 length: 14 amino acids, cysteine to phenylalanine. This entry keeps only the CDR3 DNA: 42 bases, framed from base 1. Relative to germline, V is 1 base shorter and J is 5 bases shorter, with 11 bases between their ends. Libraries of naive CD8 T cells were built from anywhere between roughly 17,000 and 1,000,000 sorted cells, with 10%, 30% or 50% of the purified RNA used. Naive CD8 T cells, defined as CD8+CD4-CCR7+CD45RA+, were FACS-sorted into RLT Plus buffer on a BD FACSAria II. To test detection sensitivity, Jurkat RNA equivalent to more than 9 TCR copies was spiked into samples of about 18,000-1,000,000 naive CD8 T cells. CD8 T cells were enriched using RosetteSep CD8+ T Cell Enrichment Cocktail and Ficoll-Paque, and the enriched cells then underwent ACK red cell lysis. Beyond this particular receptor, the publication reports: Spiked-in Jurkat TCR RNA equivalent to a single cell was reported to be detectable even among 750,000 to 1,000,000 naive CD8 T cells. In CMV-specific effector cells, clones with more than 20 RNA copies contained over 98% of molecules, whereas in naive cells such clones contained under 1% of molecules. Highly expanded clone sizes could be underestimated because identical TCR molecules may share a barcode. When barcode sub-clustering was omitted, TCR diversity was inflated by chimeric consensus sequences, with chimeras reaching as high as 47%. Modeling gave 3 to 3.5 recovered TCR RNA copies per cell versus 7.5 to 10 by digital PCR, implying about 30% capture efficiency. The naive libraries included spiked-in Jurkat TCR RNA (10 copies' worth), and this Jurkat TCR RNA is not part of the donor repertoire.

The TCR comes from a human donor in good health. Some libraries in this study had Jurkat cell RNA spiked in. The sequenced sample was naive CD8+ T cells from blood, with Jurkat cell RNA spiked in. The sample's cell subset or site, from its label and the paper: FACS-sorted CD8+CD4-CCR7+CD45RA+ naive T cells. The chain links TRBV7-9 with TRBJ1-1; the D gene lacks a confident call. For the CDR3, the sequence is CASSLVVRPTEAFF. The bases read TGTGCCAGCAGCTTAGTTGTTCGACCAACTGAAGCTTTCTTT.